This T cell receptor (beta chain) was captured in a study of T cells after somatic rescue of genetic block. TCRdb's table, derived via immunoSEQ multiplex PCR, lists solely in-frame clones and lacks some. The table records tens of thousands of clones, roughly 96% of them present only once. This CDR3 comprises 13 residues. The germline gives CDR1 LNHDA, CDR2 SQIVND (reference sequence). A word on this clone: The junction departs from the called germline gene at one end, perhaps through a read error.

Sequencing used peripheral blood mononuclear cells (PBMCs). The rearrangement uses TRBV19 and TRBJ1-1, with 7 nucleotides matching TRBD1. The receptor comes from a child less than two years old. CDR3 nucleotides: TGTGCCAGTAGTGTAGACAGGGACACTGAAGCTTTCTTT. Encoded protein: CASSVDRDTEAFF.